Below are 30 T cell receptor beta chains sequenced from a single sample in a study of vaccination and CD4 T cells after COVID-19. Time point denoted: late sampling 161 to 241 days after vaccination in a few convalescent patients. Noted treatment: 10-day PBMC culture with coronavirus spike peptide pools or control peptides (ViraFEST assay). No antigen has been assigned to these receptors. An Oncomine TCR Beta short-read assay was used to sequence the DNA from cultured CD4+ T cells. TCRdb passed the PCR reads through MiXCR, listing each CDR3 protein once. Among tens of thousands of distinct CDR3 sequences, less than 35% were seen once, and the ten largest hold roughly 11%. The sequencing used CD4+ T cells from blood, cultured in vitro, collected about 7 months after SARS-CoV-2 vaccination. These receptors all come from a human donor who had recovered from COVID-19.

DNA for the CDR3: TGCAGTGCTAGGCCCTCAGGAATTGGAGGGACCCAGTACTTC. This gives the protein CSARPSGIGGTQYF. The chain links TRBV20-1 to TRBJ2-5, with D maybe TRBD2 (5 bases). Per germline, CDR1 DFQATT and CDR2 SNEGSKA (reference sequence). This CDR3 comprises 14 residues. Trimming removed 3 bases at V and 7 bases at J, with 18 bases between.

This clonotype was seen only a few times. The chain combines TRBV20-1 with TRBJ1-3; a weak D match, TRBD1 (5 bases). From germline, CDR1 is DFQATT and CDR2 SNEGSKA (reference sequence). V was pared by 3 bases and J by 0 bases, with 9 bases between. The CDR3 has 14 amino acids. The CDR3 protein is CSARKGNSGNTIYF. The CDR3 bases are TGCAGTGCTAGGAAGGGGAACTCTGGAAACACCATATATTTT.

V is TRBV7-3 and J is TRBJ2-3, with D possibly matching TRBD2 (6 bases). Trimming took off 4 bases at V and 5 bases at J, with 13 bases between the two ends. Germline V CDR1 and CDR2: SGHTA, FQGTGA. This CDR3 has 14 residues. CDR3 nucleotide sequence: TGTGCCAGCAGCTCCTCAGGGAGGTTAGATACGCAGTATTTT. Translated, it gives CASSSSGRLDTQYF.

This clonotype was recorded a few times. The DNA for the CDR3 is TGTGCCAGCAGTTCTGGGACAGGGGTAGAGACCCAGTACTTC. Its protein is CASSSGTGVETQYF. This chain connects TRBV27 to TRBJ2-5; the match to TRBD1 covers 10 bases. V shed 4 bases and J 4 bases; nucleotides not matched to a gene: 3. Germline CDR1 reads MNHEY; CDR2 reads SMNVEV (reference sequence). The CDR3 is made up of 14 amino acids.

This chain connects TRBV2 to TRBJ2-3, with 9 nucleotides matching TRBD1. J gave up 2 bases and V 6 bases, and 6 bases lay outside the gene matches. CDR1 and CDR2 from the germline V gene are SNHLY and FYNNEI. The CDR3 runs 15 residues. The CDR3 DNA follows: TGTGCCAGCAGCCCACAGGGGGCGACCACAGATACGCAGTATTTT. It is translated as CASSPQGATTDTQYF.

V and J are TRBV5-1 and TRBJ2-5; 7 positions match TRBD1. J gave up 5 bases and V 7 bases, and 14 bases lay outside the gene matches. CDR1 and CDR2 (germline): SGHRS, YFSETQ. The CDR3 contains 15 residues. The chain's CDR3 is CASERGQQGWETQYF. DNA of the CDR3: TGCGCCAGCGAAAGGGGGCAACAGGGTTGGGAGACCCAGTACTTC.

Of note for this clonotype: At one boundary the junction diverges from the germline segment, which might be a read error. Here the CDR3 reads CASSSTSAGTDTQYF. For the CDR3, the DNA is TGTGCTAGCAGCTCGACTAGCGCTGGCACAGATACGCAGTATTTT. The chain is built from TRBV7-7 and TRBJ2-3; 8 bases agree with TRBD2. In germline, CDR1 is SSHAT, CDR2 FNYEAQ (reference sequence). This CDR3 comprises 15 residues.

The DNA of the CDR3 is TGTGCCAGCAAGGGACAGAGCTCCTATAATTCACCCCTCCACTTT. Protein product: CASKGQSSYNSPLHF. V gene TRBV6-1 combines with J gene TRBJ1-6, with 7 bases that match TRBD1. With 7 bases clipped from V and 0 bases from J, the junction kept 3 bases outside the gene matches. The CDR3 is 15 amino acids. Germline loops: CDR1 MNHNS, CDR2 SASEGT.

This clonotype was seen a handful of times. This sequence joins TRBV20-1 and TRBJ1-6; D remains unclear. The germline V gene encodes CDR1 DFQATT and CDR2 SNEGSKA (reference sequence). The CDR3 consists of 12 residues. V was pared by 6 bases and J by 7 bases, with 10 bases between. The CDR3 here is CSARTGNSPLHF. CDR3 nucleotides: TGCAGTGCCCGGACGGGGAATTCACCCCTCCACTTT.

The V and J genes are TRBV7-2 and TRBJ2-7, with D hard to call. Germline V gene sequence: CDR1 SGHTA, CDR2 FQGNSA. The CDR3 is made up of 12 amino acids. Trimming removed 5 bases at V and 5 bases at J, with 10 bases between. The CDR3 protein is CASSAGLDEQYF. CDR3 in DNA: TGTGCCAGCAGCGCTGGCTTGGACGAGCAGTACTTC.

This clonotype has only a few counts. This sequence joins TRBV20-1 and TRBJ2-1; 11 bases fit TRBD2. V shed 3 bases, J shed 4 bases, and the junction held 2 bases outside the gene matches. This CDR3 spans 14 amino acids. Germline CDR1 and CDR2: DFQATT and SNEGSKA (reference sequence). As DNA, the CDR3 is TGCAGTGCTAGGGGACTAGCGGAGTACAATGAGCAGTTCTTC. Amino acid sequence: CSARGLAEYNEQFF.

This clonotype showed up just a few times. The J gene is TRBJ2-3, the V gene TRBV7-3; no definite D call. The CDR3 sequence is 12 residues long. V was pared by 0 bases and J by 6 bases, with 4 bases between. The germline CDR1 and CDR2 sequences are SGHTA and FQGTGA. The CDR3 nucleotides read TGTGCCAGCAGCTTAACCCCGGATACGCAGTATTTT. Its protein is CASSLTPDTQYF.

Relative to its sample, this clonotype is medium-sized. The chain uses TRBV20-1 and TRBJ1-6, with a possible D match to TRBD1 (5 bases). The V end was cut by 0 bases, the J end by 9 bases, with 15 bases between. This CDR3 is built from 15 residues. Germline V lookup: CDR1 DFQATT, CDR2 SNEGSKA (reference sequence). CDR3 residues: CSARDPGQGPSPLHF. The CDR3 DNA follows: TGCAGTGCTAGAGATCCAGGGCAGGGTCCTTCACCCCTCCACTTT.

V and J are TRBV7-9 and TRBJ1-3; D call uncertain. Trimming shortened V by 1 base and J by 11 bases, and 12 bases separated the two germline ends. In germline, CDR1 is SEHNR, CDR2 FQNEAQ (reference sequence). The CDR3 totals 13 residues. The CDR3 nucleotides read TGTGCCAGCAGCTTAGATTCTGCGGTCGCCATATATTTT. Translation: CASSLDSAVAIYF.

This clonotype was found a few times. The chain recombines TRBV7-9 with TRBJ1-2; no reliable D call. CDR1 is SEHNR, CDR2 FQNEAQ, per germline (reference sequence). The V end was cut by 1 base, the J end by 8 bases, with 11 bases between. The CDR3 loop spans 13 amino acids. CDR3 nucleotide sequence: TGTGCCAGCAGCTTAGACAGTTACCGGGGCTACACCTTC. Residues: CASSLDSYRGYTF.

The table lists this clonotype with a few counts. One end of the junction is discordant with germline, which a read error may explain. The J gene is TRBJ1-5, the V gene TRBV19; D unclear. Germline CDR1 LNHDA, CDR2 SQIVND (reference sequence). The CDR3 has 15 amino acids. In nucleotides, the CDR3 is TGTGCCAGTAGTATCTTGGATTCGAGGAATCAGGCCCAGCATTTT. This translates into CASSILDSRNQAQHF.

This clonotype has only a few counts. This chain joins TRBV6-1 and TRBJ1-1; 9 bases are shared with TRBD1. The CDR3 spans 13 residues. V was clipped by 6 bases and J by 5 bases; unmatched bases: 4. Germline CDR1 and CDR2: MNHNS and SASEGT. The CDR3 sequence: CASRPTGGTEAFF. Here the CDR3 DNA reads TGTGCCAGCAGGCCGACAGGGGGGACTGAAGCTTTCTTT.

This chain links TRBV4-3 with TRBJ1-1; D ambiguous. This CDR3 is 17 amino acids long. Trimming cost V 0 bases and J 2 bases, with 16 bases left between them. Germline loops: CDR1 LGHNA, CDR2 YSLEER. CDR3 sequence reads: CASSQDLGGFLNTEAFF. CDR3 nucleotide sequence: TGCGCCAGCAGCCAAGATCTCGGTGGATTTTTAAACACTGAAGCTTTCTTT.

J is TRBJ2-5 and V is TRBV7-3; D unresolved. V was clipped by 5 bases and J by 0 bases, with 13 bases between them. This CDR3 region has 15 residues. Germline V lookup: CDR1 SGHTA, CDR2 FQGTGA. This CDR3 is CASSPRHTYQETQYF. The CDR3 DNA reads as TGTGCCAGCAGCCCCAGGCACACCTACCAAGAGACCCAGTACTTC. The full variable domain, rest sourced from reference TRBV7-3 and TRBJ2-5, is GAGVSQTPSNKVTEKGKYVELRCDPISGHTALYWYRQSLGQGPEFLIYFQGTGAADDSGLPNDRFFAVRPEGSVSTLKIQRTERGDSAVYLCASSPRHTYQETQYFGPGTRLLVL.

The genes are TRBV2 and TRBJ1-2; D unclear. The CDR3 extends over 13 amino acids. V gave up 3 bases and J gave up 4 bases, with 9 bases separating them. CDR1 and CDR2 from the germline V gene are SNHLY and FYNNEI. The chain's CDR3 is CASSDTSGYGYTF. CDR3 coding DNA: TGTGCCAGCAGTGATACCTCGGGCTATGGCTACACCTTC.

This clonotype has only a few counts. The chain carries TRBV20-1 and TRBJ2-3; 7 bases line up with TRBD2. This CDR3 region has 14 residues. Germline V gives CDR1 DFQATT, CDR2 SNEGSKA (reference sequence). The ends lost 6 bases at V and 2 bases at J; junction bases unmatched: 8. The CDR3 nucleotides are TGCAGTGCCCCTGTGGGGGGGAACACAGATACGCAGTATTTT. This gives the protein CSAPVGGNTDTQYF.

This clonotype showed up just a few times. The rearrangement uses TRBV20-1 and TRBJ1-5; weak D call: TRBD1 (5 bases). CDR1 and CDR2 (germline): DFQATT, SNEGSKA (reference sequence). The CDR3 length is 14 residues. The germline V and J ends were trimmed by 6 bases and 0 bases, with 12 bases remaining between them. CDR3 sequence: CSASGTVSNQPQHF. CDR3 coding DNA: TGCAGTGCCTCTGGGACTGTTAGCAATCAGCCCCAGCATTTT.

This clonotype was observed a handful of times. The V and J genes are TRBV6-2 or TRBV6-3 and TRBJ1-6, with no clear D. Trimming removed 5 bases at V and 10 bases at J, with 21 bases between. Germline V gives CDR1 MNHEY, CDR2 SVGEGT. This CDR3 region has 16 residues. The CDR3 DNA reads TGTGCCAGCAGTCCCCCGGCCGGCTCCGAGGGATCACCCCTCCACTTT. It encodes CASSPPAGSEGSPLHF.

J is TRBJ1-1 and V is TRBV6-1; unclear D gene. V lost 7 bases and J 2 bases, leaving 8 bases between the germline ends. The CDR3 has 12 amino acids. The germline gives CDR1 MNHNS, CDR2 SASEGT. CDR3 residues: CASKVGNTEAFF. CDR3 bases: TGTGCCAGCAAGGTGGGCAACACTGAAGCTTTCTTT.

The chain links TRBV7-9 to TRBJ1-2; D perhaps matches TRBD1 (5 bases). The V gene lost 5 bases and the J gene lost 6 bases, with 25 bases spanning the gap. The germline V gene encodes CDR1 SEHNR and CDR2 FQNEAQ (reference sequence). The CDR3 spans 17 residues. The CDR3 sequence: CASSLREMKGLRDGYTF. DNA for the CDR3: TGTGCCAGCAGCCTCAGGGAGATGAAGGGTTTAAGAGATGGCTACACCTTC.

The chain employs TRBV4-2 and TRBJ2-3; tentatively, D is TRBD1 (6 bases). The V gene lost 0 bases and the J gene lost 3 bases, with 13 bases spanning the gap. Per germline, CDR1 LGHNA and CDR2 YNFKEQ. The CDR3 is 16 residues long. The CDR3 bases are TGTGCCAGCAGCCAAGATCCCAGGGGTGGGACAGATACGCAGTATTTT. This translates into CASSQDPRGGTDTQYF.

Only a few counts were recorded for this clonotype. V usage is TRBV7-3 and J usage is TRBJ2-7; D tentatively reads TRBD1 or TRBD2 (7 bases each). This CDR3 spans 13 amino acids. Trimming removed 4 bases at V and 5 bases at J, with 12 bases between. Germline V gene data show CDR1 as SGHTA and CDR2 as FQGTGA. CDR3 DNA sequence: TGTGCCAGCAGCTCGACAGGGAGGGACGAGCAGTACTTC. It encodes CASSSTGRDEQYF.

This clonotype showed up just a few times. The V gene is TRBV20-1, the J gene TRBJ2-3, with 8 bases aligning to TRBD2. Germline assignment: CDR1 DFQATT and CDR2 SNEGSKA (reference sequence). CDR3 length: 15 amino acids. The trim removed 4 bases at V and 6 bases at J, leaving 12 bases unmatched. The chain's CDR3 is CSANGGALRADTQYF. DNA for the CDR3: TGCAGTGCTAACGGGGGGGCGCTCCGGGCCGATACGCAGTATTTT.

This clonotype was found a few times. The rearrangement joins TRBV6-5 to TRBJ2-3; possibly TRBD2 for D (6 bases). The CDR3 has 13 residues. Trimming removed 2 bases from V and 11 bases from J, with 14 bases in between. The V gene's germline CDR1 is MNHEY and CDR2 SVGAGI. CDR3 nucleotides: TGTGCCAGCAGTTACGAATTGCGGGGTTGGCAGTATTTT. This translates into CASSYELRGWQYF.

This clonotype was found a few times. The genes are TRBV7-2 and TRBJ1-5; 7 bases are a match to TRBD1. V shed 1 base and J 4 bases; nucleotides not matched to a gene: 4. CDR1 and CDR2 from the germline V gene are SGHTA and FQGNSA. There are 15 residues in the CDR3. CDR3 DNA sequence: TGTGCCAGCAGCTTAGATCAGGGGGGAAATCAGCCCCAGCATTTT. Translated: CASSLDQGGNQPQHF.